Listed below are T cell receptor beta chains from one sample, sequenced in a study of shared clonotypes between healthy human individuals. Libraries were prepared by immunoSEQ multiplex PCR; TCRdb keeps only in-frame clonotypes and omits some of them. In the table there are some 2.1 million clones, about 95% of which are singletons. Sequencing was carried out using naive CD4+ T cells sorted from blood. All receptors come from a man aged 18-30 years in good health. CDR3s include the opening cysteine and the closing phenylalanine or tryptophan. A D gene is named only where the DNA matches it firmly. Rows give clone size only sometimes, using once, few, many, or a class for an expanded clone.

abundance: .
j_gene: TRBJ1-1
v_gene: TRBV2
d_gene: TRBD1
CDR3aa: CASTGTASEAFF
CDR3nt: TGTGCCAGCACAGGGACAGCCTCTGAAGCTTTCTTT

abundance: few
j_gene: TRBJ1-3
v_gene: TRBV5-1
d_gene: .
CDR3aa: CASSPGSTGNTIYF
CDR3nt: TGCGCCAGCAGCCCGGGCTCGACTGGAAACACCATATATTTT

abundance: .
j_gene: TRBJ2-7
v_gene: TRBV6-1
d_gene: .
CDR3aa: CASSAGGLAESSYEQYF
CDR3nt: TGTGCCAGCAGTGCGGGGGGCCTGGCAGAGAGCTCCTACGAGCAGTACTTC

abundance: .
j_gene: TRBJ2-3
v_gene: TRBV5-1
d_gene: .
CDR3aa: CASSLAIVLSTDTQYF
CDR3nt: TGCGCCAGCAGCTTGGCTATCGTCCTCAGCACAGATACGCAGTATTTT

abundance: .
j_gene: TRBJ1-5
v_gene: TRBV5-8
d_gene: .
CDR3aa: CASSLAGGYSNQPQHF
CDR3nt: TGTGCCAGCAGCTTGGCCGGAGGCTATAGCAATCAGCCCCAGCATTTT

abundance: .
j_gene: TRBJ2-7
v_gene: TRBV4-1
d_gene: TRBD1
CDR3aa: CASSQERGQGTYEQYF
CDR3nt: TGCGCCAGCAGCCAAGAGAGGGGACAGGGTACCTACGAGCAGTACTTC

abundance: .
j_gene: TRBJ1-2
v_gene: TRBV29-1
d_gene: .
CDR3aa: CSVEVQGSRTGYTF
CDR3nt: TGCAGCGTTGAGGTCCAGGGTTCCCGCACTGGCTACACCTTC

abundance: .
j_gene: TRBJ2-3
v_gene: TRBV9
d_gene: .
CDR3aa: CASSEAPSRATLPDTQYF
CDR3nt: TGTGCCAGCAGCGAGGCCCCCTCCCGAGCGACACTCCCAGATACGCAGTATTTT

abundance: .
j_gene: TRBJ2-3
v_gene: TRBV7-2
d_gene: .
CDR3aa: CASRRVGGNTDTQYF
CDR3nt: TGTGCCAGCAGACGGGTGGGGGGAAACACAGATACGCAGTATTTT

abundance: once
j_gene: TRBJ1-1
v_gene: TRBV5-4
d_gene: TRBD1
CDR3aa: CASSFPGQGTVVF
CDR3nt: TGTGCCAGCAGCTTTCCGGGACAGGGTACGGTAGTCTTT

abundance: once
j_gene: TRBJ2-7
v_gene: TRBV9
d_gene: .
CDR3aa: CASSTSGTSDEQYF
CDR3nt: TGTGCCAGCAGCACGTCCGGGACCTCCGACGAGCAGTACTTC

abundance: .
j_gene: TRBJ1-1
v_gene: TRBV5-5
d_gene: .
CDR3aa: CASSLGAQNTEAFF
CDR3nt: TGTGCCAGCAGCTTGGGGGCACAGAACACTGAAGCTTTCTTT

abundance: .
j_gene: TRBJ2-1
v_gene: TRBV9
d_gene: TRBD2
CDR3aa: CASSAATGLAGGRSYNEQFF
CDR3nt: TGTGCCAGCAGCGCAGCGACAGGACTAGCGGGAGGCCGATCCTACAATGAGCAGTTCTTC

abundance: once
j_gene: TRBJ2-7
v_gene: TRBV5-1
d_gene: .
CDR3aa: CASSRDGAYEQYF
CDR3nt: TGCGCCAGCAGTAGGGACGGCGCTTACGAGCAGTACTTC

abundance: once
j_gene: TRBJ1-1
v_gene: TRBV28
d_gene: TRBD1
CDR3aa: CASSPLGTENTEAFF
CDR3nt: TGTGCCAGCAGTCCTTTGGGGACAGAGAACACTGAAGCTTTCTTT

abundance: .
j_gene: TRBJ1-1
v_gene: TRBV29-1
d_gene: .
CDR3aa: CSVGRGLWGEAFF
CDR3nt: TGCAGCGTTGGGCGAGGGTTGTGGGGAGAAGCTTTCTTT

abundance: .
j_gene: TRBJ2-7
v_gene: TRBV5-1
d_gene: TRBD2
CDR3aa: CASRVAGGTYEQYF
CDR3nt: TGCGCCAGCAGAGTTGCGGGGGGGACCTACGAGCAGTACTTC

abundance: .
j_gene: TRBJ2-1
v_gene: TRBV30
d_gene: .
CDR3aa: CAWGGETNEQFF
CDR3nt: TGTGCCTGGGGTGGGGAAACGAATGAGCAGTTCTTC

abundance: .
j_gene: TRBJ2-2
v_gene: TRBV11-2
d_gene: TRBD1
CDR3aa: CASSTRTGTGELFF
CDR3nt: TGTGCCAGCAGCACCCGGACAGGGACAGGGGAGCTGTTTTTT

abundance: .
j_gene: TRBJ1-2
v_gene: TRBV4-1
d_gene: .
CDR3aa: CASSRAGVSVYGYTF
CDR3nt: TGCGCCAGCAGCCGCGCAGGGGTATCGGTCTATGGCTACACCTTC

abundance: .
j_gene: TRBJ1-2
v_gene: TRBV10-3
d_gene: .
CDR3aa: CAISEGGYGYTF
CDR3nt: TGTGCCATCAGTGAGGGGGGCTATGGCTACACCTTC

abundance: .
j_gene: TRBJ2-7
v_gene: TRBV28
d_gene: TRBD1
CDR3aa: CASSPRDRDYEQYF
CDR3nt: TGTGCCAGCAGTCCCCGGGACAGGGACTACGAGCAGTACTTC

abundance: once
j_gene: TRBJ2-2
v_gene: TRBV9
d_gene: .
CDR3aa: CASSVVGAATGELFF
CDR3nt: TGTGCCAGCAGCGTAGTAGGAGCGGCCACCGGGGAGCTGTTTTTT

abundance: .
j_gene: TRBJ1-1
v_gene: TRBV19
d_gene: .
CDR3aa: CASSIWANTEAFF
CDR3nt: TGTGCCAGTAGTATCTGGGCGAACACTGAAGCTTTCTTT

abundance: .
j_gene: TRBJ1-1
v_gene: TRBV6-5
d_gene: .
CDR3aa: CASSTPGRAFF
CDR3nt: TGTGCCAGCAGTACCCCCGGACGGGCTTTCTTT

abundance: .
j_gene: TRBJ2-7
v_gene: TRBV7-9
d_gene: .
CDR3aa: CASSPYPGAGSYEQYF
CDR3nt: TGTGCCAGCAGCCCCTACCCAGGGGCGGGGAGTTACGAGCAGTACTTC

abundance: .
j_gene: TRBJ2-1
v_gene: TRBV7-2
d_gene: .
CDR3aa: CASSPSPGREGFF
CDR3nt: TGTGCCAGCAGCCCGAGCCCCGGTCGTGAGGGGTTCTTC

abundance: .
j_gene: TRBJ1-5
v_gene: TRBV28
d_gene: TRBD1
CDR3aa: CASSPGTVNQPQHF
CDR3nt: TGTGCCAGCAGCCCCGGGACAGTTAATCAGCCCCAGCATTTT

abundance: .
j_gene: TRBJ2-7
v_gene: TRBV30
d_gene: TRBD2
CDR3aa: CARRAGVGYEQYF
CDR3nt: TGTGCGCGAAGAGCGGGAGTCGGCTACGAGCAGTACTTC

abundance: once
j_gene: TRBJ2-5
v_gene: TRBV28
d_gene: TRBD2
CDR3aa: CASRLTSGGNQETQYF
CDR3nt: TGTGCCAGCAGGCTGACTAGCGGGGGTAACCAAGAGACCCAGTACTTC

abundance: .
j_gene: TRBJ1-2
v_gene: TRBV5-1
d_gene: .
CDR3aa: CASSPGQSTYGYTF
CDR3nt: TGCGCCAGCAGCCCCGGACAGTCCACCTATGGCTACACCTTC

abundance: .
j_gene: TRBJ1-1
v_gene: TRBV5-1
d_gene: .
CDR3aa: CASSLQGRGDTEAFF
CDR3nt: TGCGCCAGCAGCTTGCAGGGGCGAGGAGACACTGAAGCTTTCTTT

abundance: .
j_gene: TRBJ2-7
v_gene: TRBV18
d_gene: .
CDR3aa: CASSPESRGASAF
CDR3nt: TGTGCCAGCTCACCGGAAAGTCGCGGGGCTAGCGCGTTC

abundance: .
j_gene: TRBJ1-1
v_gene: TRBV27
d_gene: .
CDR3aa: CASRDEPMNTEAFF
CDR3nt: TGTGCCAGCCGTGACGAACCTATGAACACTGAAGCTTTCTTT

abundance: .
j_gene: TRBJ2-5
v_gene: TRBV19
d_gene: .
CDR3aa: CASSIGYKGQETQYF
CDR3nt: TGTGCCAGTAGTATAGGTTACAAGGGGCAAGAGACCCAGTACTTC

abundance: .
j_gene: TRBJ1-5
v_gene: TRBV11-2
d_gene: TRBD1
CDR3aa: CASSQGTGRNQPQHF
CDR3nt: TGTGCCAGCAGCCAAGGGACAGGCCGTAATCAGCCCCAGCATTTT

abundance: .
j_gene: TRBJ2-1
v_gene: TRBV10-3
d_gene: TRBD2
CDR3aa: CASGTSLYNEQFF
CDR3nt: TGTGCCTCCGGGACTAGTCTCTACAATGAGCAGTTCTTC

abundance: .
j_gene: TRBJ1-1
v_gene: TRBV2
d_gene: TRBD1
CDR3aa: CASRVAGTGSMNTEAFF
CDR3nt: TGTGCCAGCAGAGTTGCCGGGACAGGGAGCATGAACACTGAAGCTTTCTTT

abundance: .
j_gene: TRBJ2-3
v_gene: TRBV2
d_gene: .
CDR3aa: CASSGQGPSTDTQYF
CDR3nt: TGTGCCAGCAGTGGTCAGGGTCCTAGCACAGATACGCAGTATTTT

abundance: .
j_gene: TRBJ2-2
v_gene: TRBV10-3
d_gene: TRBD1
CDR3aa: CAIRRTGNDGELFF
CDR3nt: TGTGCCATCAGACGGACAGGGAATGACGGGGAGCTGTTTTTT

abundance: few
j_gene: TRBJ2-7
v_gene: TRBV6-1
d_gene: .
CDR3aa: CASSEAGRSYEQYF
CDR3nt: TGTGCCAGCAGTGAAGCGGGCCGTTCCTACGAGCAGTACTTC

abundance: .
j_gene: TRBJ2-2
v_gene: TRBV9
d_gene: .
CDR3aa: CASSSPGPRIGELFF
CDR3nt: TGTGCCAGCAGCTCCCCAGGACCCAGGATCGGGGAGCTGTTTTTT

abundance: .
j_gene: TRBJ2-1
v_gene: TRBV10-1
d_gene: TRBD2
CDR3aa: CASSPITGTSGYNEQFF
CDR3nt: TGCGCCAGCAGTCCAATTACCGGGACTAGCGGGTACAATGAGCAGTTCTTC

abundance: once
j_gene: TRBJ2-3
v_gene: TRBV15
d_gene: TRBD2
CDR3aa: CATRLAGATDTQYF
CDR3nt: TGTGCCACCAGACTAGCGGGGGCCACAGATACGCAGTATTTT

abundance: .
j_gene: TRBJ1-1
v_gene: TRBV30
d_gene: .
CDR3aa: CAWSVLEEASRWTEAFF
CDR3nt: TGTGCCTGGAGTGTACTTGAGGAGGCCTCGAGGTGGACTGAAGCTTTCTTT

abundance: .
j_gene: TRBJ1-2
v_gene: TRBV7-2
d_gene: TRBD1
CDR3aa: CASRHDRAPNYGYTF
CDR3nt: TGTGCCAGCAGGCATGACAGGGCTCCTAACTATGGCTACACCTTC

abundance: .
j_gene: TRBJ1-1
v_gene: TRBV9
d_gene: .
CDR3aa: CASSVGQFTEAFF
CDR3nt: TGTGCCAGCAGCGTAGGGCAGTTCACTGAAGCTTTCTTT

abundance: .
j_gene: TRBJ1-6
v_gene: TRBV6-1
d_gene: TRBD1
CDR3aa: CASSEDRVSPLHF
CDR3nt: TGTGCCAGCAGTGAGGACAGGGTTTCACCCCTCCACTTT

abundance: .
j_gene: TRBJ2-1
v_gene: TRBV7-2
d_gene: .
CDR3aa: CASSLVSDNEQFF
CDR3nt: TGTGCCAGCAGCTTAGTCTCAGACAATGAGCAGTTCTTC

abundance: .
j_gene: TRBJ2-7
v_gene: TRBV6-6
d_gene: TRBD2
CDR3aa: CASSSGTSGRPYEQYF
CDR3nt: TGTGCCAGCAGTTCCGGGACTAGCGGGAGACCCTACGAGCAGTACTTC

abundance: .
j_gene: TRBJ2-2
v_gene: TRBV7-2
d_gene: .
CDR3aa: CASSLAGIGTGELFF
CDR3nt: TGTGCCAGCAGCTTAGCCGGGATCGGCACCGGGGAGCTGTTTTTT

abundance: .
j_gene: TRBJ1-4
v_gene: TRBV30
d_gene: .
CDR3aa: CAWSEKGPRLGEKLFF
CDR3nt: TGTGCCTGGAGCGAGAAGGGCCCACGGCTGGGTGAAAAACTGTTTTTT

abundance: .
j_gene: TRBJ2-5
v_gene: TRBV7-9
d_gene: .
CDR3aa: CASSSPTPGARETQYF
CDR3nt: TGTGCCAGCAGCTCCCCGACCCCAGGGGCACGGGAGACCCAGTACTTC

abundance: .
j_gene: TRBJ2-5
v_gene: TRBV7-2
d_gene: TRBD2
CDR3aa: CASSRGLVETQYF
CDR3nt: TGTGCCAGCAGCCGGGGACTAGTAGAGACCCAGTACTTC

abundance: .
j_gene: TRBJ1-1
v_gene: TRBV21-1
d_gene: .
CDR3aa: CASSYRQGVGKAFF
CDR3nt: TGTGCCAGCAGTTACAGACAGGGAGTGGGGAAAGCTTTCTTT

abundance: .
j_gene: TRBJ2-2
v_gene: TRBV6-6
d_gene: TRBD1
CDR3aa: CASSGGQGLDGELFF
CDR3nt: TGTGCCAGCAGCGGGGGACAGGGATTAGACGGGGAGCTGTTTTTT

abundance: .
j_gene: TRBJ1-1
v_gene: TRBV18
d_gene: .
CDR3aa: CASSPNLDRNTEAFF
CDR3nt: TGTGCCAGCTCACCTAACCTCGACAGAAACACTGAAGCTTTCTTT

abundance: .
j_gene: TRBJ1-6
v_gene: TRBV30
d_gene: .
CDR3aa: CAWSVPRSYNSPLHF
CDR3nt: TGTGCCTGGAGTGTACCGAGGTCCTATAATTCACCCCTCCACTTT